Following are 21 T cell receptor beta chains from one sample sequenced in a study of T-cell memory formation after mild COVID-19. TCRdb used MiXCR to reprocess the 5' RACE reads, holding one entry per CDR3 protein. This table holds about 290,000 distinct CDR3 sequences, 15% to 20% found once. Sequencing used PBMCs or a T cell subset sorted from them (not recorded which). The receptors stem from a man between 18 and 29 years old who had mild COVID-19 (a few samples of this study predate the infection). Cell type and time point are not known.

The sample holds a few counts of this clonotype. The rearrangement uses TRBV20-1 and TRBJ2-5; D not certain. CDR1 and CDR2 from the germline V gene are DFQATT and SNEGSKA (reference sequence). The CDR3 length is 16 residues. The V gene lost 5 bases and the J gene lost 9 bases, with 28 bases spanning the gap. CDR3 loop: CSARPRLRALLVAQYF. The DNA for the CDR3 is TGCAGTGCTCGGCCCCGTTTAAGGGCCCTGTTGGTTGCCCAGTACTTC.

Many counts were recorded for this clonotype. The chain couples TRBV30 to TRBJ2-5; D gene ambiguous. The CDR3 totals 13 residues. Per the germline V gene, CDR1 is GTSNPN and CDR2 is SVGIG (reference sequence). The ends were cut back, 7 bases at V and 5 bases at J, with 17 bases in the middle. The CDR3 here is CASAFDSLETQYF. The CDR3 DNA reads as TGTGCCTCCGCTTTCGATAGCCTGGAGACCCAGTACTTC.

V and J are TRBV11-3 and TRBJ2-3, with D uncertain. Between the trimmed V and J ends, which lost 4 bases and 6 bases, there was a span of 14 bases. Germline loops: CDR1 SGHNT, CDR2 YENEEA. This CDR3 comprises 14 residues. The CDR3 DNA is TGTGCCAGCAGCTCCAATGGCAGCCCGGATACGCAGTATTTT. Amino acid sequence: CASSSNGSPDTQYF.

The CDR3 DNA reads as TGCAGTGCCGGGAAGGGGACTAATGAAAAACTGTTTTTT. Protein: CSAGKGTNEKLFF. V usage is TRBV20-1 and J usage is TRBJ1-4; D possibly corresponds to TRBD1 (5 bases). From germline, CDR1 is DFQATT and CDR2 SNEGSKA (reference sequence). The V end was cut by 6 bases, the J end by 2 bases, with 10 bases between. The CDR3 sequence is 13 residues long.

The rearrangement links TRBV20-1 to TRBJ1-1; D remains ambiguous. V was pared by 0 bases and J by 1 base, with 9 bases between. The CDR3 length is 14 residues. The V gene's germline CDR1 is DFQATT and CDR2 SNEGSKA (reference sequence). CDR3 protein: CSARDFGKNTEAFF. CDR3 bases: TGCAGTGCTAGAGATTTTGGCAAGAACACTGAAGCTTTCTTT.

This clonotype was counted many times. For the CDR3, the DNA is TGTGCCAGCAGTTCCCCAGGGTGGGGAACTGAAGCTTTCTTT. Its translation is CASSSPGWGTEAFF. V usage is TRBV6-5 and J usage is TRBJ1-1; D might be TRBD1 (5 bases). The V gene's germline CDR1 is MNHEY and CDR2 SVGAGI. The CDR3 has 14 amino acids. V lost 4 bases to trimming and J lost 5 bases, with 14 bases between them.

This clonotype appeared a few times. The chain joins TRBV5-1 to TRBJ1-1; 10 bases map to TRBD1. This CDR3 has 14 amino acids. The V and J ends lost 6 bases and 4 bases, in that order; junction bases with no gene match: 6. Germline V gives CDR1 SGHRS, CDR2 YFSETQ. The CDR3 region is CASTPGQGGTEAFF. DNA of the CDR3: TGCGCCAGCACTCCCGGACAGGGGGGCACTGAAGCTTTCTTT.

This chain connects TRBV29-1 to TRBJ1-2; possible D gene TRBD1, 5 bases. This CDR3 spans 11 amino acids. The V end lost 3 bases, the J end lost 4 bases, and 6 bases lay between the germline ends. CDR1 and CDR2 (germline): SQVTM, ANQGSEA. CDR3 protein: CSVDRAYGYTF. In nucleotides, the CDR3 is TGCAGCGTTGACAGGGCCTATGGCTACACCTTC.

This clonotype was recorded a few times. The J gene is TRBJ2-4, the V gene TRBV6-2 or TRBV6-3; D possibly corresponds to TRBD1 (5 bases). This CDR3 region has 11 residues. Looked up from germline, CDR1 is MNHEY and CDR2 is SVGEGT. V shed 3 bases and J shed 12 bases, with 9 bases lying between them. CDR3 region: CASSYWGTQYF. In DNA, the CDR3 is TGTGCCAGCAGTTATTGGGGCACTCAGTACTTC.

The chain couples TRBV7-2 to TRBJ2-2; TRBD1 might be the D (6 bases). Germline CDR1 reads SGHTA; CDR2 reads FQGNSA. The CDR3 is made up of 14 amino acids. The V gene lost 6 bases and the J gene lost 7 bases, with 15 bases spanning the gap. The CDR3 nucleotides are TGTGCCAGCAGACAGGGCTCTATGGTCGGGGAGCTGTTTTTT. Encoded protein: CASRQGSMVGELFF.

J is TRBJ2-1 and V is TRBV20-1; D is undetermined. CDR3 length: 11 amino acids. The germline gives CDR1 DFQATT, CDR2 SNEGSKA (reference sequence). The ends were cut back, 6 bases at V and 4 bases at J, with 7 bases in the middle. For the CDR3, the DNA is TGCAGTGCAGTAACATACAATGAGCAGTTCTTC. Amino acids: CSAVTYNEQFF.

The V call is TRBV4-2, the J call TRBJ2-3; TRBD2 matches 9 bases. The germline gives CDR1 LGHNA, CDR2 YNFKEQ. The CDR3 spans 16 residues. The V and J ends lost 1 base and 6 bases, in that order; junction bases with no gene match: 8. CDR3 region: CASSQGRLAASDTQYF. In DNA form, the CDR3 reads TGTGCCAGCAGCCAAGGAAGACTAGCGGCCTCTGATACGCAGTATTTT.

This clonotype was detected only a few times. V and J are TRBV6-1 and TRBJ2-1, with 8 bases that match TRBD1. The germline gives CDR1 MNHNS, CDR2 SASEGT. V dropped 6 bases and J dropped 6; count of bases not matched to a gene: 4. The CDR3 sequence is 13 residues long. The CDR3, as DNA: TGTGCCAGCAGGATTACAGGGGGCAATGAGCAGTTCTTC. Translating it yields CASRITGGNEQFF.

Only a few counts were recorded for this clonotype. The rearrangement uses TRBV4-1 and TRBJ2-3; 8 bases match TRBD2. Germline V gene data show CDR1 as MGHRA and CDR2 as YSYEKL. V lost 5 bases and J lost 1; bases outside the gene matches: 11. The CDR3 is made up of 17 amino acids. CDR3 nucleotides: TGCGCCAGCAGCTCAATCCGGGGGGGGCAGGGCACAGATACGCAGTATTTT. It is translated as CASSSIRGGQGTDTQYF.

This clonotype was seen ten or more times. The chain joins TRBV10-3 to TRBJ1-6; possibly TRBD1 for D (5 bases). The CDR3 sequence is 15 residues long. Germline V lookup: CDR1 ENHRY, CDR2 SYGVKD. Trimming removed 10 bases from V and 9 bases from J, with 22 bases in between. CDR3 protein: CATAGATAGRSPLHF. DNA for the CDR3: TGTGCCACCGCCGGGGCAACAGCAGGACGTTCACCCCTCCACTTT.

CDR3 sequence: CASSLGGLRSYEQYF. The CDR3 DNA is TGTGCCAGCAGCTTAGGAGGGCTTAGATCCTACGAGCAGTACTTC. V usage is TRBV7-2 and J usage is TRBJ2-7; a weak D match, TRBD2 (5 bases). The germline gives CDR1 SGHTA, CDR2 FQGNSA. The ends were cut back, 1 base at V and 1 base at J, with 11 bases in the middle. The length of the CDR3 is 15 residues.

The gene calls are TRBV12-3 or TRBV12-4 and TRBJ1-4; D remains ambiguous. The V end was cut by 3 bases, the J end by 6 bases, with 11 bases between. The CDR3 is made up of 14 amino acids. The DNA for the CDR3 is TGTGCCAGCAGTTTTGGGCCGGGTGATGAAAAACTGTTTTTT. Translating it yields CASSFGPGDEKLFF.

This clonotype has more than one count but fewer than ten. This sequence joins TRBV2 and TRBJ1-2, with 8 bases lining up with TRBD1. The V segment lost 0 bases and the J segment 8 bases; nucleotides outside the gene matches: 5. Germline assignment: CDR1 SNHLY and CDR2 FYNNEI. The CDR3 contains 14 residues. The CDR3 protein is CASSEARTGWGYTF. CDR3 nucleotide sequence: TGTGCCAGCAGTGAAGCCAGGACAGGGTGGGGCTACACCTTC.

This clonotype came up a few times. CDR3 in DNA: TGTGCCAGCAGCTTGATCCGACCTCGGGGGATCGGAGAGACCCAGTACTTC. Its protein product is CASSLIRPRGIGETQYF. V and J are TRBV7-9 and TRBJ2-5; perhaps TRBD2 as D (6 bases). Germline V lookup: CDR1 SEHNR, CDR2 FQNEAQ (reference sequence). The CDR3 runs 17 residues. The ends were cut back, 3 bases at V and 4 bases at J, with 21 bases in the middle.

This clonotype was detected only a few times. DNA for the CDR3: TGTGCCACCAGCAGAGATGGTCACGTACCCTATGGCTACACCTTC. This translates into CATSRDGHVPYGYTF. This sequence joins TRBV15 and TRBJ1-2; D gene uncertain. Trimming removed 0 bases from V and 4 bases from J, with 12 bases in between. There are 15 residues in the CDR3. The V gene's germline CDR1 is LNHNV and CDR2 YYDKDF (reference sequence).

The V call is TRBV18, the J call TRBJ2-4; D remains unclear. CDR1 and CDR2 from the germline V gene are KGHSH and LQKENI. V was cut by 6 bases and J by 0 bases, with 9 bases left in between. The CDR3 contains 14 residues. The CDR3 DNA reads TGTGCCAGCTCCGAACAAGAAGCCAAAAACATTCAGTACTTC. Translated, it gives CASSEQEAKNIQYF.